These 30 T cell receptor beta chains originate from one sample sequenced in a study of response to subunit inactivated influenza vaccine. TCRdb re-called the RT-PCR reads with MiXCR, one entry per CDR3 protein. Of 530,000 or so distinct CDR3 sequences in the sample, 25% are singletons; the top ten hold approximately 1.9%. The sequencing here drew on CD4+ T cells sorted from PBMCs, taken more than 4 days after vaccination. All receptors derive from a man aged 45-65 years who received an inactivated influenza vaccine.

This clonotype was seen at least ten times. This chain connects TRBV12-3 or TRBV12-4 to TRBJ1-5; the D is unclear. V was pared by 5 bases and J by 11 bases, with 10 bases between. The CDR3 sequence is 11 residues long. DNA for the CDR3: TGTGCCAGCAGTCGGGCCAGCTCCCAGCATTTT. This encodes CASSRASSQHF.

The chain uses TRBV9 and TRBJ2-3; 11 nucleotides line up with TRBD2. This CDR3 contains 16 residues. Trimming removed 4 bases from V and 4 bases from J; junction bases left unmatched: 8. Germline values: CDR1 SGDLS, CDR2 YYNGEE. CDR3 region: CASSPIAGGPSDTQYF. The CDR3 DNA reads TGTGCCAGCAGCCCTATAGCGGGAGGGCCTTCAGATACGCAGTATTTT. The whole variable domain, filled in from reference TRBV9 and TRBJ2-3, reads DSGVTQTPKHLITATGQRVTLRCSPRSGDLSVYWYQQSLDQGLQFLIQYYNGEERAKGNILERFSAQQFPDLHSELNLSSLELGDSALYFCASSPIAGGPSDTQYFGPGTRLTVL.

This clonotype appeared many times. V is TRBV28 and J is TRBJ1-5; D gene unclear. CDR1 MDHEN and CDR2 SYDVKM come from the germline V gene. The CDR3 is 12 amino acids. Trimming cost V 8 bases and J 4 bases, with 9 bases left between them. The CDR3 here is CASSSRNQPQHF. CDR3 bases: TGTGCCAGCTCATCGCGTAATCAGCCCCAGCATTTT.

The rearrangement joins TRBV6-5 to TRBJ2-7, with 7 bases identical to TRBD2. Trimming took 7 bases from V and 4 from J; bases not matched to a gene: 4. Germline CDR1 is MNHEY and CDR2 is SVGAGI. The CDR3 is 12 residues long. The CDR3 DNA sequence: TGTGCCAGCAAAGCGGGACTTTACGAGCAGTACTTC. Protein product: CASKAGLYEQYF.

This clonotype has a count of ten or more. This rearrangement joins TRBV28 to TRBJ2-7; 7 bases line up with TRBD2. V shed 5 bases, J shed 0 bases, and the junction held 16 bases outside the gene matches. Per the germline V gene, CDR1 is MDHEN and CDR2 is SYDVKM. The length of the CDR3 is 18 residues. CDR3 coding DNA: TGTGCCAGCAGTCCGACGCGGAGTTGGGCGGGAGTCTCCTACGAGCAGTACTTC. As protein: CASSPTRSWAGVSYEQYF.

The table lists this clonotype with a few counts. The V and J genes are TRBV5-1 and TRBJ2-4; TRBD1 might be the D (5 bases). Trimming cost V 0 bases and J 7 bases, with 17 bases left between them. The CDR3 length is 16 residues. CDR1 and CDR2 (germline): SGHRS, YFSETQ. As DNA, the CDR3 is TGCGCCAGCAGCTTGGTGCTCTTGACAAAGGGGAACATTCAGTACTTC. Translating gives CASSLVLLTKGNIQYF.

The V gene is TRBV4-1, the J gene TRBJ2-1; D possibly corresponds to TRBD1 (7 bases). Germline V lookup: CDR1 MGHRA, CDR2 YSYEKL. Trimming removed 1 base from V and 6 bases from J, with 16 bases in between. The CDR3 is 16 amino acids. As DNA, the CDR3 is TGCGCCAGCAGCCAAGGGGGACGACAGGGAGGCAATGAGCAGTTCTTC. It yields the protein CASSQGGRQGGNEQFF.

Only a few counts were recorded for this clonotype. The V gene is TRBV10-2, the J gene TRBJ1-2; D gene ambiguous. Trimming shortened V by 4 bases and J by 0 bases, and 9 bases separated the two germline ends. The germline CDR1 and CDR2 sequences are WSHSY and SAAADI. The CDR3 totals 14 residues. The CDR3 sequence is CASSVGTANYGYTF. CDR3 DNA sequence: TGCGCCAGCAGTGTTGGCACAGCTAACTATGGCTACACCTTC.

A few counts support this clonotype. This chain joins TRBV28 and TRBJ1-6; no firm D call. Germline V lookup: CDR1 MDHEN, CDR2 SYDVKM. Deletions cut 6 bases from V and 10 bases from J, with 10 bases between. This CDR3 comprises 12 residues. CDR3 coding DNA: TGTGCCAGCAGCCCCGGTCGGTCACCCCTCCACTTT. Its translation is CASSPGRSPLHF.

The chain has TRBV2 and TRBJ1-3, with D possibly matching TRBD1 (6 bases). The CDR3 runs 15 residues. Germline CDR1 is SNHLY and CDR2 is FYNNEI. V lost 5 bases, J lost 2 bases, and 13 bases lay in between. The CDR3 DNA is TGTGCCAGCAGTCGTAGCACAGGGCCTGGAAACACCATATATTTT. As protein: CASSRSTGPGNTIYF.

J is TRBJ1-1 and V is TRBV5-5; D call uncertain. Trimming removed 10 bases from V and 0 bases from J, with 22 bases in between. The CDR3 is 16 amino acids. Germline CDR1 is SGHKS and CDR2 is YYEKEE (reference sequence). CDR3 DNA sequence: TGTGCCTCCAGCCCGTGGCGGTACAATTTGAACACTGAAGCTTTCTTT. This translates into CASSPWRYNLNTEAFF.

In this sample, this clonotype turned up a few times. The gene calls are TRBV20-1 and TRBJ2-3, with D perhaps matching TRBD1 or TRBD2 (5 bases each). CDR3 length: 15 residues. The germline V gene encodes CDR1 DFQATT and CDR2 SNEGSKA (reference sequence). Trimming took 2 bases from V and 3 from J, leaving 15 bases between them. CDR3 bases: TGCAGTGCTAGAACCGGGACGACCTCTACAGATACGCAGTATTTT. The encoded protein is CSARTGTTSTDTQYF.

The V and J genes are TRBV7-2 and TRBJ2-3; D unresolved. The germline V gene has CDR1 SGHTA and CDR2 FQGNSA. There are 12 residues in the CDR3. V was cut by 3 bases and J by 11 bases, with 12 bases left in between. CDR3 amino acids: CASSFVDLRQYF. The DNA of the CDR3 is TGTGCCAGCAGCTTCGTGGACCTAAGGCAGTATTTT. The entire variable domain, with the rest obtained from reference TRBV7-2 and TRBJ2-3, is as follows: GAGVSQSPSNKVTEKGKDVELRCDPISGHTALYWYRQSLGQGLEFLIYFQGNSAPDKSGLPSDRFSAERTGGSVSTLTIQRTQQEDSAVYLCASSFVDLRQYFGPGTRLTVL.

The genes are TRBV28 and TRBJ2-2; TRBD2 aligns across 7 bases. CDR3 length equals 15 residues. Trimming at V came to 1 base and at J to 3 bases, leaving 2 bases not matched to a gene. CDR1 and CDR2 from the germline V gene are MDHEN and SYDVKM. The CDR3 DNA reads TGTGCCAGCAGTTTATACGGGAGGCACACCGGGGAGCTGTTTTTT. It codes for CASSLYGRHTGELFF.

This clonotype was found a few times. The V call is TRBV7-2, the J call TRBJ2-3; 7 nucleotides agree with TRBD1. Losses at the gene ends were 4 bases for V and 3 bases for J; bases not matched to a gene: 13. Per germline, CDR1 SGHTA and CDR2 FQGNSA. The CDR3 is made up of 17 amino acids. CDR3 nucleotides: TGTGCCAGCAGCTCCTTCCCAGGGGGAAATGAGACAGATACGCAGTATTTT. Amino acid sequence: CASSSFPGGNETDTQYF.

This clonotype was counted between two and nine times. The V gene is TRBV6-1, the J gene TRBJ2-3; D is unclear. Trimming removed 8 bases at V and 2 bases at J, with 11 bases between. This CDR3 has 13 residues. CDR1 is MNHNS and CDR2 is SASEGT in the germline V gene. Written as DNA, the CDR3 is TGTGCCAGCGGGGTTCCCTCCACAGATACGCAGTATTTT. Protein sequence: CASGVPSTDTQYF.

The table lists this clonotype with a few counts. This chain joins TRBV7-8 and TRBJ2-2; D not resolved. There are 14 residues in the CDR3. Trimming stripped 3 bases from V and 4 bases from J, with 9 bases between. Germline CDR1 SGHVS, CDR2 FQNEAQ. The CDR3 spells CASSFGEPTGELFF. CDR3 DNA: TGTGCCAGCAGCTTCGGTGAGCCCACCGGGGAGCTGTTTTTT.

This clonotype showed up just a few times. The rearrangement uses TRBV12-3 or TRBV12-4 and TRBJ1-3, with D unresolved. The V gene lost 0 bases and the J gene lost 9 bases, with 9 bases spanning the gap. This CDR3 has 13 amino acids. CDR3 sequence reads: CASSLAGGATIYF. The CDR3 coding sequence is TGTGCCAGCAGTTTAGCCGGAGGTGCCACCATATATTTT.

This clonotype was counted ten times or more. This chain joins TRBV7-8 and TRBJ2-1; TRBD2 matches at 11 bases. The junction had 12 bases not matched to a gene; V was cut back by 4 bases and J by 7 bases. The CDR3 consists of 17 residues. Germline V gene data show CDR1 as SGHVS and CDR2 as FQNEAQ. The CDR3 loop is CASSSKRPSGRWNEQFF. Here the CDR3 DNA reads TGTGCCAGCAGCTCCAAACGTCCTAGCGGGAGGTGGAATGAGCAGTTCTTC. The complete variable domain, with remaining parts taken from reference TRBV7-8 and TRBJ2-1, reads GAGVSQSPRYKVAKRGQDVALRCDPISGHVSLFWYQQALGQGPEFLTYFQNEAQLDKSGLPSDRFFAERPEGSVSTLKIQRTQQEDSAVYLCASSSKRPSGRWNEQFFGPGTRLTVL.

This clonotype was detected many times. The chain uses TRBV12-3 or TRBV12-4 and TRBJ2-7, with TRBD2 matching 11 bases. Germline trimming cut 6 bases from V and 3 bases from J; bases unmatched to any gene: 4. The CDR3 contains 14 residues. CDR3 residues: CASSRLAGNYEQYF. The CDR3 DNA follows: TGTGCCAGCAGCAGACTAGCGGGAAACTACGAGCAGTACTTC.

V gene TRBV25-1 combines with J gene TRBJ2-1, with D unclear. The CDR3 loop spans 12 amino acids. Germline CDR1 and CDR2: MGHDK and SYGVNS. Trimming removed 4 bases from V and 10 bases from J, with 11 bases in between. The CDR3 loop is CASSVYGSEQFF. The DNA for the CDR3 is TGTGCCAGCAGTGTTTACGGAAGCGAGCAGTTCTTC.

CDR3 nucleotide sequence: TGCGCCAGCAGAGTAGCGGGGGGCACTAACAATGAGCAGTTCTTC. It specifies CASRVAGGTNNEQFF. V usage is TRBV10-2 and J usage is TRBJ2-1; TRBD2 matches at 10 bases. The CDR3 spans 15 residues. Germline V gene lookup returns CDR1 WSHSY and CDR2 SAAADI. The junction had 7 bases not matched to a gene; V was cut back by 6 bases and J by 5 bases.

This chain uses TRBV30 with TRBJ2-1; 11 nucleotides line up with TRBD2. The junction had 18 bases not matched to a gene; V was cut back by 2 bases and J by 0 bases. The CDR3 runs 21 residues. CDR1 and CDR2 from the germline V gene are GTSNPN and SVGIG (reference sequence). This CDR3 reads CAWSPSGGSQPLLASYNEQFF. The CDR3 nucleotides are TGTGCCTGGAGTCCTAGCGGGGGGTCACAGCCCCTCCTCGCCTCCTACAATGAGCAGTTCTTC.

This clonotype was recorded a few times. This sequence joins TRBV20-1 and TRBJ2-7, with D perhaps given as TRBD1 or TRBD2 (5 bases each). This CDR3 is 13 amino acids long. Germline assignment: CDR1 DFQATT and CDR2 SNEGSKA (reference sequence). Trimming left V 4 bases short and J 5 bases short, with 15 bases between. For the CDR3, the DNA is TGCAGTGCTAAGACTGGGTTGGGGGACGAGCAGTACTTC. Translation: CSAKTGLGDEQYF.

This clonotype appeared a few times. The chain has TRBV29-1 and TRBJ2-1; D may match TRBD1 or TRBD2 (5 bases each). Germline V gene data show CDR1 as SQVTM and CDR2 as ANQGSEA. The ends were cut back, 6 bases at V and 7 bases at J, with 16 bases in the middle. This CDR3 is 13 amino acids long. Written as DNA, the CDR3 is TGCAGCGTGGGCCGGGATTGGGGGAATGAGCAGTTCTTC. Its protein product is CSVGRDWGNEQFF.

The chain joins TRBV7-9 to TRBJ2-7; perhaps TRBD2 as D (6 bases). The CDR3 totals 16 residues. The V end lost 3 bases, the J end lost 2 bases, and 17 bases lay between the germline ends. Germline CDR1 is SEHNR and CDR2 is FQNEAQ (reference sequence). In nucleotides, the CDR3 is TGTGCCAGCAGCTTTAAGTCCAGCGGCGGGACCTACGAGCAGTACTTC. It translates to CASSFKSSGGTYEQYF.

The chain joins TRBV6-5 to TRBJ1-1; D possibly corresponds to TRBD1 (5 bases). The CDR3 has 15 residues. Deletions cut 0 bases from V and 5 bases from J, with 13 bases between. Germline V gene data show CDR1 as MNHEY and CDR2 as SVGAGI. The CDR3 here is CASSYSNLGTTEAFF. Here the CDR3 DNA reads TGTGCCAGCAGTTACTCCAACCTGGGGACGACTGAAGCTTTCTTT.

The CDR3 nucleotides are TGTGCCAGCAGCTCTAGATACGCGAGCACCGGGGAGCTGTTTTTT. Encoded protein: CASSSRYASTGELFF. The chain couples TRBV11-2 to TRBJ2-2; D remains ambiguous. V was cut by 4 bases and J by 4 bases, with 13 bases left in between. The CDR3 is 15 amino acids. Germline V gene sequence: CDR1 SGHAT, CDR2 FQNNGV.

This clonotype was seen a handful of times. The chain carries TRBV4-2 and TRBJ1-2; D may be TRBD1 (6 bases). The V and J ends lost 3 bases and 7 bases respectively, with 18 bases between them. Germline V gene data show CDR1 as LGHNA and CDR2 as YNFKEQ. This CDR3 comprises 15 residues. The CDR3 loop is CASSQAGGAGPGYTF. CDR3 coding DNA: TGTGCCAGCAGCCAGGCGGGGGGGGCAGGCCCTGGCTACACCTTC.

The rearrangement links TRBV28 to TRBJ2-6; tentative D call: TRBD2 (6 bases). CDR1 MDHEN and CDR2 SYDVKM come from the germline V gene. V lost 2 bases and J lost 2, with 10 bases in between. The CDR3 extends over 16 amino acids. In DNA, the CDR3 is TGTGCCAGCAGTTTAGGCGGGGCCGCTGGGGCCAACGTCCTGACTTTC. Protein product: CASSLGGAAGANVLTF.